The 30 T cell receptor beta chains below were found in one sample sequenced in a study of follicular helper T cells after annual influenza vaccination. Data came from immunoSEQ multiplex PCR; TCRdb stores just in-frame clones and leaves some out. The table lists approximately 10,000 clones, nearly 85% of them singletons. The sequenced sample was CXCR5- memory CD4+ T cells sorted from blood, obtained 6 weeks after influenza vaccination. All receptors derive from an adult who received the influenza vaccine.

V gene TRBV14 combines with J gene TRBJ1-2; TRBD1 might be the D (6 bases). The V end was cut by 4 bases, the J end by 4 bases, with 16 bases between. The CDR3 sequence is 15 residues long. Germline lookup yields CDR1 SGHDN and CDR2 FVKESK. The CDR3 here is CASSPQGGVPYGYTF. The CDR3, as DNA: TGTGCCAGCAGCCCCCAAGGGGGGGTACCCTATGGCTACACCTTC.

This chain connects TRBV6-5 to TRBJ1-3; D not resolved. V was shortened by 5 bases and J by 0 bases, with 8 bases between the two germline ends. CDR1 is MNHEY and CDR2 is SVGAGI in the germline V gene. This CDR3 spans 14 amino acids. CDR3 in DNA: TGTGCCAGCAGTAGGCGTTTCTCTGGAAACACCATATATTTT. This sequence encodes CASSRRFSGNTIYF.

This sequence joins TRBV6-1 and TRBJ2-7; D unresolved. The V end was cut by 6 bases, the J end by 2 bases, with 5 bases between. Germline lookup yields CDR1 MNHNS and CDR2 SASEGT. CDR3 length: 11 residues. The CDR3 bases are TGTGCCAGCAGGGCAGCCTACGAGCAGTACTTC. It codes for CASRAAYEQYF.

The chain couples TRBV5-1 to TRBJ2-2, with D possibly being TRBD2 (6 bases). CDR3 length equals 16 residues. CDR1 is SGHRS, CDR2 YFSETQ, per germline. V dropped 1 base and J dropped 3 bases, with 13 bases sitting between them. Here the CDR3 DNA reads TGCGCCAGCAGCTTGTGGGGGAGGATGGACACCGGGGAGCTGTTTTTT. Translated, it gives CASSLWGRMDTGELFF. Complete variable domain (other parts from reference TRBV5-1 and TRBJ2-2): KAGVTQTPRYLIKTRGQQVTLSCSPISGHRSVSWYQQTPGQGLQFLFEYFSETQRNKGNFPGRFSGRQFSNSRSEMNVSTLELGDSALYLCASSLWGRMDTGELFFGEGSRLTVL.

J is TRBJ1-1 and V is TRBV7-2, with unresolved D. V was pared by 3 bases and J by 8 bases, with 10 bases between. The CDR3 has 12 residues. Germline V gene data show CDR1 as SGHTA and CDR2 as FQGNSA. The CDR3, as DNA: TGTGCCAGCAGCTTCCTCCGACAAGAAGCTTTCTTT. This gives the protein CASSFLRQEAFF.

The rearrangement joins TRBV7-3 to TRBJ2-3; TRBD1 aligns across 7 bases. The V segment lost 5 bases and the J segment 4 bases; nucleotides outside the gene matches: 18. Germline values: CDR1 SGHTA, CDR2 FQGTGA. The CDR3 contains 18 residues. The CDR3 sequence is CASSLQAGLGQKPDTQYF. CDR3 bases: TGTGCCAGCAGCCTTCAAGCCGGACTGGGACAGAAACCAGATACGCAGTATTTT.

The chain links TRBV4-2 to TRBJ1-6; D perhaps matches TRBD1 (6 bases). CDR1 and CDR2 (germline): LGHNA, YNFKEQ. The CDR3 is 17 amino acids. The V end was cut by 4 bases, the J end by 8 bases, with 21 bases between. The CDR3 DNA reads as TGTGCCAGCAGCCCTTTAGCGGGGGGTGACAGGTATTCACCCCTCCACTTT. It translates to CASSPLAGGDRYSPLHF.

This clone showed up just a few times. The chain is built from TRBV19 and TRBJ1-5; D gene uncertain. The CDR3 is made up of 15 amino acids. Between the trimmed V and J ends, which lost 3 bases and 0 bases, there was a span of 9 bases. Germline assignment: CDR1 LNHDA and CDR2 SQIVND (reference sequence). This CDR3 is CASSIAADSNQPQHF. CDR3 nucleotide sequence: TGTGCCAGTAGTATCGCAGCGGATAGCAATCAGCCCCAGCATTTT.

The rearrangement uses TRBV6-1 and TRBJ1-4; no clear D gene. In germline, CDR1 is MNHNS, CDR2 SASEGT. The CDR3 length is 14 residues. V was shortened by 2 bases and J by 7 bases, with 11 bases between the two germline ends. The CDR3 coding sequence is TGTGCCAGCAGTGAAAGGGCATATGGTGAAAAACTGTTTTTT. Amino acid sequence: CASSERAYGEKLFF.

This clone was detected only once. This sequence joins TRBV6-5 and TRBJ2-5; D is possibly TRBD2 (6 bases). V gave up 5 bases and J gave up 4 bases, with 8 bases separating them. Germline CDR1 reads MNHEY; CDR2 reads SVGAGI. The CDR3 covers 12 residues. The CDR3 nucleotides are TGTGCCAGCAGTCCGCGGGGAGAGACCCAGTACTTC. Amino acid sequence: CASSPRGETQYF.

The rearrangement joins TRBV19 to TRBJ1-4, with TRBD1 matching 8 bases. The germline CDR1 and CDR2 sequences are LNHDA and SQIVND (reference sequence). After removal of 7 bases from V and 8 bases from J, the junction contained 6 bases not matched to a gene. CDR3 length: 13 residues. This CDR3 is CASTGQGWEKLFF. The CDR3 DNA is TGTGCCAGTACCGGACAGGGTTGGGAAAAACTGTTTTTT.

The rearrangement links TRBV18 to TRBJ1-2; tentatively, D is TRBD1 (5 bases). Trimming pared 3 bases from V and 6 bases from J, leaving 14 bases between. The CDR3 consists of 14 residues. Per the germline V gene, CDR1 is KGHSH and CDR2 is LQKENI. CDR3 sequence: CASSPNLQGDGYTF. The CDR3 nucleotides are TGTGCCAGCTCACCCAATCTGCAGGGCGATGGCTACACCTTC.

The V call is TRBV18, the J call TRBJ2-3, with D perhaps assigned TRBD1 or TRBD2 (7 bases each). This CDR3 is built from 17 residues. V was pared by 5 bases and J by 0 bases, with 18 bases between. Germline loops: CDR1 KGHSH, CDR2 LQKENI. The CDR3, as DNA: TGTGCCAGCTCAAAACTGACAGGGACTACGAGCACAGATACGCAGTATTTT. It translates to CASSKLTGTTSTDTQYF.

The chain carries TRBV7-9 and TRBJ1-6; D is unclear. V gave up 5 bases and J gave up 14 bases, with 13 bases separating them. The length of the CDR3 is 12 residues. Germline-derived CDR1 and CDR2 are SEHNR and FQNEAQ (reference sequence). CDR3 sequence: CASSPGPKALHF. CDR3 nucleotides: TGTGCCAGCAGCCCTGGGCCGAAGGCCCTCCACTTT.

The chain links TRBV28 to TRBJ1-5; 11 bases are shared with TRBD1. CDR3 size: 16 residues. Germline CDR1 reads MDHEN; CDR2 reads SYDVKM. V shed 4 bases, J shed 2 bases, and the junction held 4 bases outside the gene matches. In DNA form, the CDR3 reads TGTGCCAGCAGTTCCGGGGACAGGGGGGGCAATCAGCCCCAGCATTTT. Its protein is CASSSGDRGGNQPQHF.

The table lists this clone with a few counts. The chain is built from TRBV4-2 and TRBJ1-5; D not resolved. The CDR3 spans 13 residues. Trimming shortened V by 1 base and J by 3 bases, and 4 bases separated the two germline ends. Germline values: CDR1 LGHNA, CDR2 YNFKEQ. The CDR3 region is CASSQGPNQPQHF. In DNA form, the CDR3 reads TGTGCCAGCAGCCAAGGCCCCAATCAGCCCCAGCATTTT.

The rearrangement joins TRBV18 to TRBJ2-1; D may be TRBD2 (5 bases). The length of the CDR3 is 18 residues. V was shortened by 5 bases and J by 1 base, with 21 bases between the two germline ends. Germline assignment: CDR1 KGHSH and CDR2 LQKENI. The CDR3, as DNA: TGTGCCAGCTCAAATTCGTTGAGGGCCCAAGGGTCCTACAATGAGCAGTTCTTC. This sequence encodes CASSNSLRAQGSYNEQFF.

The chain combines TRBV5-6 with TRBJ1-5, with TRBD1 identical over 9 bases. In germline, CDR1 is SGHDT, CDR2 YYEEEE. This CDR3 has 16 residues. J lost 1 base, V lost 1 base, and 3 bases had no gene match. This CDR3 reads CASSLFGTGSNQPQHF. The CDR3 bases are TGTGCCAGCAGCTTGTTCGGGACAGGGAGCAATCAGCCCCAGCATTTT.

The genes are TRBV30 and TRBJ1-2, with D unclear. Germline V gene sequence: CDR1 GTSNPN, CDR2 SVGIG (reference sequence). Trimming cost V 0 bases and J 4 bases, with 9 bases left between them. This CDR3 is built from 13 residues. The CDR3 reads CAWSVMGSYGYTF. The CDR3 DNA reads TGTGCCTGGAGTGTAATGGGATCCTATGGCTACACCTTC.

This clone appeared once. The chain combines TRBV6-5 with TRBJ2-7; D is ambiguous. The CDR3 length is 12 residues. Trimming stripped 3 bases from V and 4 bases from J, with 7 bases between. CDR1 is MNHEY, CDR2 SVGAGI, per germline. CDR3 DNA: TGTGCCAGCAGTTATCGTGGGTACGAGCAGTACTTC. Encoded protein: CASSYRGYEQYF.

The chain couples TRBV7-9 to TRBJ1-1; D call uncertain. The CDR3 length is 14 residues. CDR1 and CDR2 (germline): SEHNR, FQNEAQ (reference sequence). With 1 base removed from V and 5 bases from J, the gap between germline ends came to 11 bases. CDR3 amino acids: CASSLGYGETEAFF. CDR3 in DNA: TGTGCCAGCAGCTTAGGTTACGGGGAGACTGAAGCTTTCTTT.

This chain uses TRBV7-2 with TRBJ1-6; no firm D call. The CDR3 totals 15 residues. CDR1 is SGHTA, CDR2 FQGNSA, per germline. Trimming removed 5 bases from V and 2 bases from J, with 10 bases in between. CDR3 in amino acids: CASSPPPTYNSPLHF. The CDR3 region has the DNA TGTGCCAGCAGCCCCCCCCCGACCTATAATTCACCCCTCCACTTT.

The chain joins TRBV10-3 to TRBJ1-6; D gene unclear. The CDR3 has 14 residues. CDR1 and CDR2 (germline): ENHRY, SYGVKD. Deletions cut 10 bases from V and 6 bases from J, with 16 bases between. This CDR3 reads CATLDGEFNSPLHF. The CDR3 DNA reads TGTGCCACACTGGACGGTGAATTTAATTCACCCCTCCACTTT.

The CDR3 coding sequence is TGTGCCAGCAATAGGGAGCCGAATCGACGCAGTAGCTACACCTTC. This translates into CASNREPNRRSSYTF. V is TRBV2 and J is TRBJ1-2; D remains unclear. CDR3 size: 15 residues. From germline, CDR1 is SNHLY and CDR2 FYNNEI. V lost 7 bases and J 9 bases, leaving 24 bases between the germline ends.

The chain is built from TRBV30 and TRBJ1-1; 7 bases align to TRBD1. The CDR3 contains 13 residues. Germline assignment: CDR1 GTSNPN and CDR2 SVGIG (reference sequence). The trim removed 2 bases at V and 2 bases at J, leaving 2 bases unmatched. CDR3 nucleotide sequence: TGTGCCTGGAGTCGGGACAGCAACACTGAAGCTTTCTTT. Amino acid sequence: CAWSRDSNTEAFF.

J is TRBJ1-6 and V is TRBV6-4, with D uncertain. V lost 5 bases to trimming and J lost 10 bases, with 12 bases between them. The CDR3 length is 13 residues. Germline V gene data show CDR1 as MRHNA and CDR2 as SNTAGT. CDR3 amino acids: CASSPLMGSPLHF. In DNA, the CDR3 is TGTGCCAGCAGTCCCCTCATGGGATCACCCCTCCACTTT.

The chain is built from TRBV6-5 and TRBJ2-1, with D tentatively TRBD2 (5 bases). The V and J ends lost 7 bases and 7 bases respectively, with 11 bases between them. The CDR3 is made up of 12 amino acids. Germline V gives CDR1 MNHEY, CDR2 SVGAGI. The CDR3 region is CASNGNGNEQFF. The CDR3 DNA reads TGTGCCAGCAACGGGAATGGGAATGAGCAGTTCTTC.

This chain links TRBV6-6 with TRBJ2-3, with 8 nucleotides matching TRBD2. With 5 bases clipped from V and 4 bases from J, the junction kept 5 bases outside the gene matches. This CDR3 comprises 14 residues. Germline CDR1 MNHNY, CDR2 SVGAGI (reference sequence). The CDR3 DNA reads as TGTGCCAGCAGTCTAGCGGGTGAACCAGATACGCAGTATTTT. It yields the protein CASSLAGEPDTQYF.

V usage is TRBV2 and J usage is TRBJ2-1; 8 bases align to TRBD1. Germline-derived CDR1 and CDR2 are SNHLY and FYNNEI. The CDR3 runs to 15 residues. The V segment lost 11 bases and the J segment 7 bases; nucleotides outside the gene matches: 16. The CDR3 sequence: CAYPAGGQTRNEQFF. CDR3 DNA: TGTGCCTACCCCGCAGGGGGCCAAACAAGGAATGAGCAGTTCTTC.

The V and J genes are TRBV5-1 and TRBJ2-5; weak D call: TRBD1 (6 bases). The germline V gene has CDR1 SGHRS and CDR2 YFSETQ. The CDR3 spans 14 residues. The V end was cut by 0 bases, the J end by 5 bases, with 11 bases between. This CDR3 reads CASSLGGLEETQYF. CDR3 bases: TGCGCCAGCAGCTTGGGGGGGCTGGAGGAGACCCAGTACTTC.